The next 32 T cell receptor beta chains were all read from a single sample in a study of T cell repertoires in cytomegalovirus infection. These receptors are not linked to any known antigen. TCRdb itself ran the reads through MiXCR, one entry per CDR3 protein. The sample shows some 800,000 distinct CDR3 sequences, 32% of them seen only once. Material: cultured CD8+ T cells from PBMCs, obtained from culture after CMV antigen stimulation. These receptors all come from a human donor in good health (CMV status not recorded). Some clones in this sample may be carry-over from other donors' samples.

The chain couples TRBV6-1 to TRBJ1-5; 7 nucleotides agree with TRBD1. Trimming cost V 1 base and J 4 bases; bases outside gene matches: 10. Per the germline V gene, CDR1 is MNHNS and CDR2 is SASEGT. The CDR3 runs 17 residues. The CDR3 loop reads CASSEGFGGGGNQPQHF. CDR3 nucleotide sequence: TGTGCCAGCAGTGAAGGGTTTGGAGGGGGCGGTAATCAGCCCCAGCATTTT.

V and J are TRBV12-3 or TRBV12-4 and TRBJ2-2, with D unresolved. Trimming took 7 bases from V and 7 from J, leaving 16 bases between them. This CDR3 contains 14 residues. CDR3 bases: TGTGCCAGCACTGTAGGAGCCTTACGCGGGGAGCTGTTTTTT. Its translation is CASTVGALRGELFF.

The rearrangement joins TRBV19 to TRBJ2-1; TRBD1 is a possible D gene (6 bases). Trimming pared 3 bases from V and 4 bases from J, leaving 10 bases between. Germline V gene data show CDR1 as LNHDA and CDR2 as SQIVND (reference sequence). The CDR3 runs to 14 residues. CDR3 nucleotides: TGTGCCAGTAGTATTGGAACAGGGTACAATGAGCAGTTCTTC. Its translation is CASSIGTGYNEQFF. The full variable domain, its missing parts supplied by reference TRBV19 and TRBJ2-1, is DGGITQSPKYLFRKEGQNVTLSCEQNLNHDAMYWYRQDPGQGLRLIYYSQIVNDFQKGDIAEGYSVSREKKESFPLTVTSAQKNPTAFYLCASSIGTGYNEQFFGPGTRLTVL.

V is TRBV29-1 and J is TRBJ1-1; 7 bases fit TRBD1. Germline V lookup: CDR1 SQVTM, CDR2 ANQGSEA. The junction had 6 bases not matched to a gene; V was cut back by 5 bases and J by 0 bases. This CDR3 has 14 residues. The chain's CDR3 is CSVLTGTMNTEAFF. In DNA, the CDR3 is TGCAGCGTTCTGACAGGGACCATGAACACTGAAGCTTTCTTT.

This clonotype was seen only a few times. The CDR3 DNA reads TGTGCCAGCAGCTCGGGACAGGGGCCCTCCTACGAGCAGTACTTC. Translation gives CASSSGQGPSYEQYF. The V and J genes are TRBV7-8 and TRBJ2-7, with 10 bases aligning to TRBD1. Germline assignment: CDR1 SGHVS and CDR2 FQNEAQ. The length of the CDR3 is 15 residues. The trim removed 4 bases at V and 0 bases at J, leaving 3 bases unmatched.

The rearrangement joins TRBV7-8 to TRBJ1-5; a weak D match, TRBD1 (6 bases). CDR1 and CDR2 (germline): SGHVS, FQNEAQ. Trimming took 5 bases from V and 4 from J, leaving 15 bases between them. There are 15 residues in the CDR3. The CDR3 DNA reads TGTGCCAGCAGCGGATACAGGGTAGGGAATCAGCCCCAGCATTTT. Its protein product is CASSGYRVGNQPQHF.

Here the CDR3 DNA reads TGTGCCACCAGCAGAGTGGGGCAGGGCGACGAGCAGTACGTC. Encoded protein: CATSRVGQGDEQYV. The V call is TRBV15, the J call TRBJ2-7, with TRBD1 as a possible D gene (5 bases). The CDR3 covers 14 residues. Germline-derived CDR1 and CDR2 are LNHNV and YYDKDF (reference sequence). Trimming shortened V by 1 base and J by 5 bases, and 12 bases separated the two germline ends.

The chain couples TRBV7-6 to TRBJ2-7; D not certain. Deletions cut 1 base from V and 3 bases from J, with 7 bases between. Germline CDR1 is SGHVS and CDR2 is FNYEAQ. CDR3 length: 13 amino acids. As DNA, the CDR3 is TGTGCCAGCAGCTTAGGTCCCAACTACGAGCAGTACTTC. Encoded protein: CASSLGPNYEQYF.

This clonotype appeared a few times. The genes are TRBV6-6 and TRBJ1-2, with D possibly being TRBD1 (5 bases). V shed 0 bases and J shed 2 bases, with 13 bases lying between them. The germline CDR1 and CDR2 sequences are MNHNY and SVGAGI (reference sequence). The CDR3 runs to 16 residues. CDR3 nucleotide sequence: TGTGCCAGCAGTTACTCGAAGCCGGGGCTAAACTATGGCTACACCTTC. Translating it yields CASSYSKPGLNYGYTF.

This clonotype turned up a few times. The J gene is TRBJ2-7, the V gene TRBV7-6; D is uncertain. The V end lost 5 bases, the J end lost 0 bases, and 8 bases lay between the germline ends. This CDR3 contains 13 residues. In germline, CDR1 is SGHVS, CDR2 FNYEAQ. In DNA, the CDR3 is TGTGCCAGCAGCCATCGGAACTCCTACGAGCAGTACGTC. Its translation is CASSHRNSYEQYV.

The chain joins TRBV20-1 to TRBJ2-1; D unclear. With 0 bases removed from V and 9 bases from J, the gap between germline ends came to 21 bases. CDR1 is DFQATT, CDR2 SNEGSKA, per germline (reference sequence). The CDR3 is 16 amino acids. The CDR3 DNA sequence: TGCAGTGCTAGAGATATGCGGACGGCTATTTATGGTGAGCAGTTCTTC. Protein: CSARDMRTAIYGEQFF.

This clonotype was observed a handful of times. This sequence joins TRBV6-5 and TRBJ2-2, with 7 bases that match TRBD1. The germline V gene encodes CDR1 MNHEY and CDR2 SVGAGI. The V segment lost 6 bases and the J segment 4 bases; nucleotides outside the gene matches: 5. This CDR3 is 14 amino acids long. CDR3 amino acids: CASRPRDSTGELFF. For the CDR3, the DNA is TGTGCCAGCAGGCCTCGGGACAGCACCGGGGAGCTGTTTTTT.

This clonotype was observed once. As DNA, the CDR3 is TGTGCCAGTAAGGAGCGTCGACAGCGCTCCCGTAACTATGGCTACACCTTC. Translating it yields CASKERRQRSRNYGYTF. This sequence joins TRBV19 and TRBJ1-2; D possibly corresponds to TRBD1 (5 bases). This CDR3 has 17 residues. Germline CDR1 LNHDA, CDR2 SQIVND (reference sequence). V was clipped by 7 bases and J by 1 base, with 22 bases between them.

The CDR3 loop is CASSRREYGYTF. Written as DNA, the CDR3 is TGCGCCAGCAGCCGAAGAGAATATGGCTACACCTTC. The chain recombines TRBV4-1 with TRBJ1-2; D not resolved. Germline CDR1 MGHRA, CDR2 YSYEKL. There are 12 residues in the CDR3. With 4 bases removed from V and 5 bases from J, the gap between germline ends came to 8 bases.

The rearrangement joins TRBV5-4 to TRBJ1-1; TRBD1 agrees at 7 bases. Germline CDR1 reads SGHNT; CDR2 reads YYREEE (reference sequence). This CDR3 has 14 amino acids. Trimming removed 7 bases from V and 1 base from J; junction bases left unmatched: 7. The CDR3: CASGLDRTNTEAFF. CDR3 DNA: TGTGCCAGCGGCCTGGACAGGACGAACACTGAAGCTTTCTTT.

This clonotype was detected a few times. The chain joins TRBV19 to TRBJ1-2; a weak D match, TRBD1 (5 bases). From germline, CDR1 is LNHDA and CDR2 SQIVND (reference sequence). The V end was cut by 4 bases, the J end by 7 bases, with 10 bases between. This CDR3 comprises 12 residues. CDR3 nucleotide sequence: TGTGCCAGTAGTACGGGACTGAGTGGCTACACCTTC. It yields the protein CASSTGLSGYTF.

At least ten counts were recorded for this clonotype. The chain links TRBV11-2 to TRBJ1-5; 8 nucleotides align to TRBD1. With V trimmed by 5 bases and J by 14 bases, 11 bases remained unmatched. This CDR3 region has 13 residues. Germline CDR1 SGHAT, CDR2 FQNNGV. CDR3 sequence reads: CASSPGGPARKHF. The DNA for the CDR3 is TGTGCCAGCAGCCCAGGGGGCCCAGCCCGAAAGCATTTT. The full variable domain, in which reference TRBV11-2 and TRBJ1-5 provide the parts outside the CDR3, is EAGVAQSPRYKIIEKRQSVAFWCNPISGHATLYWYQQILGQGPKLLIQFQNNGVVDDSQLPKDRFSAERLKGVDSTLKIQPAKLEDSAVYLCASSPGGPARKHFGDGTRLSIL.

The chain is built from TRBV19 and TRBJ1-2; 9 bases line up with TRBD1. The CDR3 has 13 amino acids. Germline trimming cut 7 bases from V and 5 bases from J; bases unmatched to any gene: 5. Germline V lookup: CDR1 LNHDA, CDR2 SQIVND (reference sequence). CDR3 residues: CASTNRGLYGYTF. The CDR3 nucleotides read TGTGCCAGTACGAACAGGGGGCTTTATGGCTACACCTTC.

This clonotype has at least ten counts. The V call is TRBV4-1, the J call TRBJ2-3; 11 bases align to TRBD2. Germline loops: CDR1 MGHRA, CDR2 YSYEKL. V shed 0 bases, J shed 2 bases, and the junction held 7 bases outside the gene matches. The CDR3 spans 18 residues. Here the CDR3 reads CASSQDPRLAGTTDTQYF. In nucleotides, the CDR3 is TGCGCCAGCAGCCAAGATCCACGACTAGCGGGGACCACAGATACGCAGTATTTT.

Only a few counts were recorded for this clonotype. The rearrangement joins TRBV2 to TRBJ2-1; 9 positions agree with TRBD1. This CDR3 spans 15 amino acids. V lost 5 bases, J lost 4 bases, and 6 bases stayed unmatched. Per the germline V gene, CDR1 is SNHLY and CDR2 is FYNNEI. The CDR3 coding sequence is TGTGCCAGCAGTAGGGACAGGGCCCTATACAATGAGCAGTTCTTC. It specifies CASSRDRALYNEQFF.

The rearrangement links TRBV19 to TRBJ1-4; 7 positions match TRBD1. The germline gives CDR1 LNHDA, CDR2 SQIVND (reference sequence). The CDR3 spans 15 residues. Trimming removed 0 bases from V and 6 bases from J; junction bases left unmatched: 4. The CDR3 DNA sequence: TGTGCCAGTAGTATAGAAAGGGGGCCGCATGAAAAACTGTTTTTT. It specifies CASSIERGPHEKLFF.

The chain joins TRBV7-9 to TRBJ2-3; maybe TRBD1 (6 bases). Between the trimmed V and J ends, which lost 1 base and 5 bases, there was a span of 25 bases. Germline V gene data show CDR1 as SEHNR and CDR2 as FQNEAQ (reference sequence). The CDR3 is 19 amino acids. CDR3 bases: TGTGCCAGCAGCTTAGGATTAACACCGAAAGGCAGAGGGGGAGATACGCAGTATTTT. As protein: CASSLGLTPKGRGGDTQYF.

This clonotype was recorded a few times. This chain joins TRBV7-9 and TRBJ2-1, with 9 bases aligning to TRBD1. CDR1 is SEHNR, CDR2 FQNEAQ, per germline (reference sequence). The CDR3 has 15 amino acids. J was trimmed by 6 bases and V by 5 bases; bases with no gene match: 8. The CDR3 nucleotides are TGTGCCAGCAGCAAGGAGACAGGGGGACGCAATGAGCAGTTCTTC. Translating gives CASSKETGGRNEQFF.

This clonotype was detected only a few times. The chain uses TRBV7-9 and TRBJ1-3, with 7 bases matching TRBD1. Looked up from germline, CDR1 is SEHNR and CDR2 is FQNEAQ (reference sequence). The CDR3 is made up of 17 amino acids. V gave up 4 bases and J gave up 7 bases; unmatched junction bases: 16. CDR3 region: CASSSGKPTGKKNTIYF. The CDR3 region has the DNA TGTGCCAGCAGCTCCGGAAAACCGACAGGGAAAAAGAACACCATATATTTT. The whole variable domain, remainder taken from reference TRBV7-9 and TRBJ1-3, is DTGVSQNPRHKITKRGQNVTFRCDPISEHNRLYWYRQTLGQGPEFLTYFQNEAQLEKSRLLSDRFSAERPKGSFSTLEIQRTEQGDSAMYLCASSSGKPTGKKNTIYFGEGSWLTVV.

The chain is built from TRBV11-2 and TRBJ2-7; no clear D. V lost 8 bases and J 0 bases, leaving 11 bases between the germline ends. CDR3 length equals 13 residues. CDR1 is SGHAT and CDR2 is FQNNGV in the germline V gene. CDR3 sequence (DNA): TGTGCCAGCGGCCCTGAAGACTCCTACGAGCAGTACGTC. Encoded protein: CASGPEDSYEQYV.

The gene calls are TRBV7-8 and TRBJ1-1, with TRBD1 matching 10 bases. CDR3 length: 14 residues. V shed 8 bases and J 3 bases; nucleotides not matched to a gene: 6. Germline V gene data show CDR1 as SGHVS and CDR2 as FQNEAQ. Written as DNA, the CDR3 is TGTGCCAGCTCCACCGGGACAGGGGACACTGAAGCTTTCTTT. This encodes CASSTGTGDTEAFF.

The chain has TRBV5-1 and TRBJ2-3, with 7 positions matching TRBD1. Trimming removed 4 bases from V and 6 bases from J; junction bases left unmatched: 20. The CDR3 totals 18 residues. In germline, CDR1 is SGHRS, CDR2 YFSETQ. CDR3 coding DNA: TGCGCCAGCAGCCCTTGGGACAGCGGCGGTATGGGAAGGGATACGCAGTATTTT. This gives the protein CASSPWDSGGMGRDTQYF.

This clonotype was seen many times. The J gene is TRBJ1-4, the V gene TRBV7-2; 7 bases are shared with TRBD1. CDR1 and CDR2 from the germline V gene are SGHTA and FQGNSA. Germline trimming cut 4 bases from V and 3 bases from J; bases unmatched to any gene: 5. This CDR3 is built from 15 residues. In DNA form, the CDR3 reads TGTGCCAGCAGCTCCGCCGGGACAGCTAATGAAAAACTGTTTTTT. Its protein product is CASSSAGTANEKLFF.

This clonotype was detected ten times or more. The rearrangement joins TRBV6-5 to TRBJ1-4; TRBD1 might be the D (5 bases). This CDR3 has 14 residues. The germline gives CDR1 MNHEY, CDR2 SVGAGI. V shed 4 bases and J shed 10 bases, with 16 bases lying between them. The CDR3 DNA follows: TGTGCCAGCAGTTCCAGGGTTAGGGATAGAAAACTGTTTTTT. As protein: CASSSRVRDRKLFF.

The chain recombines TRBV28 with TRBJ2-7; possible D gene TRBD1, 5 bases. V was clipped by 5 bases and J by 6 bases, with 8 bases between them. CDR1 and CDR2 (germline): MDHEN, SYDVKM. The CDR3 has 11 residues. The DNA for the CDR3 is TGTGCCAGCAGTCCAGGGCGCGAGCAGTACGTC. As protein: CASSPGREQYV.

V gene TRBV28 combines with J gene TRBJ2-6; D remains ambiguous. This CDR3 region has 15 residues. The V gene lost 1 base and the J gene lost 0 bases, with 4 bases spanning the gap. Germline V gives CDR1 MDHEN, CDR2 SYDVKM. The CDR3 region has the DNA TGTGCCAGCAGTTTATCCTACTCTGGGGCCAACGTCCTGACTTTC. Translating gives CASSLSYSGANVLTF.

The table lists this clonotype with a count of one. The chain has TRBV9 and TRBJ2-4; 10 nucleotides match TRBD1. CDR1 and CDR2 (germline): SGDLS, YYNGEE. The CDR3 has 15 amino acids. J was trimmed by 5 bases and V by 3 bases; bases with no gene match: 5. The CDR3 loop reads CASSGGTGVQNIQYF. CDR3 in DNA: TGTGCCAGCAGCGGCGGGACAGGGGTGCAAAACATTCAGTACTTC.